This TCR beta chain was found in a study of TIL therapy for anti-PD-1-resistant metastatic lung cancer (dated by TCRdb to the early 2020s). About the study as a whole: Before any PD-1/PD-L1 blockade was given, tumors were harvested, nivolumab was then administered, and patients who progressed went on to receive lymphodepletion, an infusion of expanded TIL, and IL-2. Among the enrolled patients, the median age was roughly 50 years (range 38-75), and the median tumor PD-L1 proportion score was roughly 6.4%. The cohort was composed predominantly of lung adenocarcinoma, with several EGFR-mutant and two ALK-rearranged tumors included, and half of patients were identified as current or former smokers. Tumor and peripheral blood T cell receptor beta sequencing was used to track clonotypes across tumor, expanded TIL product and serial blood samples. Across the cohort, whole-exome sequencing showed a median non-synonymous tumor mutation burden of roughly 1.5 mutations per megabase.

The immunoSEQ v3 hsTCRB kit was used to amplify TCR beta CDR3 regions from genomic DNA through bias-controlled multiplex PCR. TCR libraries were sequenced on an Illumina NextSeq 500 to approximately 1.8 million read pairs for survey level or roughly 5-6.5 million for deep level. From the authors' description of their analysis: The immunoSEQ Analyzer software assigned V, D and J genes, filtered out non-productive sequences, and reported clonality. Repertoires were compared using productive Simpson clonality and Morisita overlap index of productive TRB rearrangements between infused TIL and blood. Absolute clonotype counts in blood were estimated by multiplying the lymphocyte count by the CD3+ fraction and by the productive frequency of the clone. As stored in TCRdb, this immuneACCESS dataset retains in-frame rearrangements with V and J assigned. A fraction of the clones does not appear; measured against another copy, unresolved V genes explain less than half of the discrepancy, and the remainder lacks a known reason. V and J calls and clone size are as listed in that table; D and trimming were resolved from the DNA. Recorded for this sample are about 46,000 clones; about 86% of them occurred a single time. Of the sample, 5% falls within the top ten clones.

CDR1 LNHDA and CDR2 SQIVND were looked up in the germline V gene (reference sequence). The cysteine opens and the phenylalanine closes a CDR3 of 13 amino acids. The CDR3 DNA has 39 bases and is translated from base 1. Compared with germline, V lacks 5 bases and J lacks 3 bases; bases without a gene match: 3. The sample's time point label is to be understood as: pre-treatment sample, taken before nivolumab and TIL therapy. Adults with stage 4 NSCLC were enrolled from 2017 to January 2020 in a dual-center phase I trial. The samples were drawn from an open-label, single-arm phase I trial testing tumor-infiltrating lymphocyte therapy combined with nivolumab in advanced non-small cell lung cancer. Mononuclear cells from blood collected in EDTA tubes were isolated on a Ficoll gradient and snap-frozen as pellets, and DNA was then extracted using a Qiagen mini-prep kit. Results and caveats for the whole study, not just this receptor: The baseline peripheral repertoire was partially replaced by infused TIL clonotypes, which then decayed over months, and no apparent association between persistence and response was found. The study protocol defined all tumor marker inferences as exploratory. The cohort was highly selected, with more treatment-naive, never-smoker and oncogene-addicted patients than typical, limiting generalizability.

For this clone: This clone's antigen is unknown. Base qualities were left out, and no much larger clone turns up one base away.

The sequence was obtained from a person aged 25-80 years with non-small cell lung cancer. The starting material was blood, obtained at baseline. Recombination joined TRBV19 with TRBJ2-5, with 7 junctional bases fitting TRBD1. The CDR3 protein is CASSFGTEETQYF. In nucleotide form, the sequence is TGTGCCAGTAGTTTCGGGACAGAAGAGACCCAGTACTTC.